These 8 T cell receptor beta chains share one sample of origin, sequenced in a study of cytomegalovirus exposure and HLA in healthy donors. Clones were sequenced by immunoSEQ multiplex PCR, and TCRdb holds only the in-frame ones, with some missing. This table has approximately 210,000 clones, almost 90% appearing once. Source material: PBMCs. The origin of the receptors is a woman aged 18-29 years in good health and CMV-seronegative.

This chain joins TRBV25-1 and TRBJ2-3; a possible D gene is TRBD2 (5 bases). Per germline, CDR1 MGHDK and CDR2 SYGVNS. The CDR3 totals 11 residues. The V end lost 6 bases, the J end lost 7 bases, and 8 bases lay between the germline ends. The DNA of the CDR3 is TGTGCCAGCAGGCTAGCAAATACGCAGTATTTT. It codes for CASRLANTQYF.

V is TRBV27 and J is TRBJ2-6; tentative D call: TRBD1 (6 bases). Germline assignment: CDR1 MNHEY and CDR2 SMNVEV (reference sequence). V lost 5 bases to trimming and J lost 4 bases, with 12 bases between them. CDR3 size: 15 residues. This CDR3 reads CASSRQRGGANVLTF. Here the CDR3 DNA reads TGTGCCAGCAGTCGACAAAGGGGGGGGGCCAACGTCCTGACTTTC.

The J gene is TRBJ2-7, the V gene TRBV29-1, with 8 bases that match TRBD2. The J segment lost 0 bases and the V segment lost 7 bases, leaving 2 bases of the junction unmatched. Germline assignment: CDR1 SQVTM and CDR2 ANQGSEA. This CDR3 has 12 amino acids. CDR3 residues: CSGLATSYEQYF. Written as DNA, the CDR3 is TGCAGCGGACTAGCGACCTCCTACGAGCAGTACTTC.

This clone was seen only once. The chain joins TRBV28 to TRBJ2-1; 7 bases match TRBD2. The CDR3 extends over 15 amino acids. Germline V gene lookup returns CDR1 MDHEN and CDR2 SYDVKM. Trimming cost V 5 bases and J 4 bases; bases outside gene matches: 8. The CDR3 sequence: CASSEGGPTYNEQFF. The DNA of the CDR3 is TGTGCCAGCAGTGAGGGAGGGCCCACTTACAATGAGCAGTTCTTC.

The chain couples TRBV27 to TRBJ2-3, with 9 bases identical to TRBD1. V trimming: 4 bases; J trimming: 4 bases; junction bases outside the gene matches: 6. The CDR3 covers 15 residues. CDR1 and CDR2 (germline): MNHEY, SMNVEV (reference sequence). The CDR3: CASSSTGGEADTQYF. The CDR3, as DNA: TGTGCCAGCAGTTCTACAGGGGGCGAGGCAGATACGCAGTATTTT.

The sample holds one count of this clone. This chain connects TRBV28 to TRBJ1-1; TRBD1 matches at 7 bases. Germline loops: CDR1 MDHEN, CDR2 SYDVKM. The V segment lost 7 bases and the J segment 4 bases; nucleotides outside the gene matches: 6. The CDR3 is made up of 13 amino acids. DNA of the CDR3: TGTGCCAGCATCGTACAGGGGTCCACTGAAGCTTTCTTT. This gives the protein CASIVQGSTEAFF. Combining the CDR3 with reference TRBV28 and TRBJ1-1 gives the whole variable domain DVKVTQSSRYLVKRTGEKVFLECVQDMDHENMFWYRQDPGLGLRLIYFSYDVKMKEKGDIPEGYSVSREKKERFSLILESASTNQTSMYLCASIVQGSTEAFFGQGTRLTVV.

The chain carries TRBV4-1 and TRBJ2-5; no definite D call. V lost 0 bases and J 2 bases, leaving 7 bases between the germline ends. The CDR3 is 14 amino acids. From germline, CDR1 is MGHRA and CDR2 YSYEKL. Written as DNA, the CDR3 is TGCGCCAGCAGCCAAGAGGGCCGGCAAGAGACCCAGTACTTC. Translation: CASSQEGRQETQYF.

The CDR3 protein is CASSLMASGELFF. CDR3 coding DNA: TGTGCCAGCAGCTTAATGGCCTCCGGGGAGCTGTTTTTT. The genes are TRBV7-3 and TRBJ2-2; D unclear. V dropped 1 base and J dropped 6 bases, with 6 bases sitting between them. Germline lookup yields CDR1 SGHTA and CDR2 FQGTGA. The CDR3 runs to 13 residues.